The T cell receptor (beta chain) under discussion was sequenced for a study of T cells expressing NK-cell markers. About the study: Seven donors tested HCMV-seropositive and one tested seronegative among the eight sequenced.

From its re-call of the 5' RACE reads, TCRdb lists each CDR3 protein once, without DNA. The table for this sample gives 350,000 to 450,000 distinct CDR3 sequences. The CDR3 is 14 amino acids. CDR1 and CDR2 (germline): MNHNS, SASEGT. This TCR was sampled from a man aged 18-75 years in good health. The V gene is TRBV6-1, the J gene TRBJ2-4. Sequenced sample: blood T cells: a sorted CD56 or NKG2C T cell subset, CD4+ or CD8+ T cells, or bulk PBMC T cells (not recorded which). The CDR3 spells CASSKPGPTGIQYF.